This TCR beta chain emerged from a study of cytomegalovirus exposure and HLA in healthy donors. Study results and limitations: Some TCR beta chains (roughly 160 of them) were listed as cytomegalovirus-associated. Rare TCR sequences dominated, though some public TCRs recurred in many donors. The tendency of first-cohort TCR clusters to co-occur in the 90 to 150 validation repertoires emerged from a later analysis.

These donors were members of the approximately 110-subject validation cohort, a group separate from the roughly 670-subject first cohort. The protocol was immunoSEQ multiplex PCR, while the TCRdb copy is restricted to in-frame clones and leaves out a portion. Among 150,000 to 180,000 clones listed, about 86% were seen once. The CDR3 is 13 residues long. Germline V gene data show CDR1 as SGHTA and CDR2 as FQGTGA. With 5 bases removed from V and 1 base from J, the gap between germline ends came to 7 bases. This clone was seen a single time. Its specificity is not known. V is TRBV7-3 and J is TRBJ2-3, with D unresolved. The TCR originated in a human donor in good health. Specimen: PBMCs. The CDR3 DNA reads TGTGCCAGCAGCCTACTTCGCACAGATACGCAGTATTTT. Protein product: CASSLLRTDTQYF.